These 21 T cell receptor beta chains were sequenced from one sample in a study of blood T cells in healthy people across ages (dated by TCRdb to between 2015 and 2017). The library was prepared using 5' RACE. Instrument on record: Illumina HiSeq 2500. A second PCR of roughly 7 to 12 cycles was run with a J-beta primer mix and a sample-barcoded 5' primer. TCRdb reanalyzed the raw reads on its own, using fastp at Q25 for trimming and MiXCR for clone calling, and kept in-frame beta chains. For every CDR3 protein sequence, its rows merge into one entry that carries the most common genes and DNA. This sample gives 1.6 million or so distinct CDR3 sequences in total; approximately 32% of them show up just once. The leading ten clones occupy 10% to 12% of the sample. The sequenced sample was blood. The receptors here all came from a woman aged 25 to 45 in good health.

This clonotype was recorded at least ten times. This chain links TRBV6-2 or TRBV6-3 with TRBJ2-7, with 8 bases matching TRBD1. The CDR3 runs to 15 residues. Trimming cost V 2 bases and J 5 bases; bases outside gene matches: 8. The germline CDR1 and CDR2 sequences are MNHEY and SVGEGT. The CDR3 protein is CASSYRLDRDDEQYF. In DNA, the CDR3 is TGTGCCAGCAGTTACCGCCTGGACAGGGACGACGAGCAGTACTTC.

The chain combines TRBV20-1 with TRBJ1-1; D is undetermined. The CDR3 is 15 amino acids. Germline-derived CDR1 and CDR2 are DFQATT and SNEGSKA (reference sequence). With 1 base removed from V and 0 bases from J, the gap between germline ends came to 12 bases. The CDR3, as DNA: TGCAGTGCTAGAGTGCCCATCCGATTGAACACTGAAGCTTTCTTT. This codes for CSARVPIRLNTEAFF.

The chain carries TRBV11-2 and TRBJ2-3; TRBD2 might be the D (6 bases). CDR1 SGHAT and CDR2 FQNNGV come from the germline V gene. V shed 1 base and J shed 4 bases, with 15 bases lying between them. The CDR3 consists of 16 residues. CDR3 residues: CASSLGETSWADTQYF. The CDR3 region has the DNA TGTGCCAGCAGCTTAGGTGAGACTAGTTGGGCAGATACGCAGTATTTT.

The chain couples TRBV5-1 to TRBJ2-5; TRBD1 aligns across 8 bases. With 3 bases clipped from V and 5 bases from J, the junction kept 15 bases outside the gene matches. This CDR3 spans 17 amino acids. The germline V gene has CDR1 SGHRS and CDR2 YFSETQ. CDR3 DNA sequence: TGCGCCAGCAGCTCAGCCCGGGACAGGACCGCTCGGGAGACCCAGTACTTC. It codes for CASSSARDRTARETQYF.

This clonotype was observed a handful of times. Written as DNA, the CDR3 is TGCGCCAGCAGCTCTGACAGGGGCTGGAACACTGAAGCTTTCTTT. It encodes CASSSDRGWNTEAFF. The chain couples TRBV5-1 to TRBJ1-1; 8 nucleotides match TRBD1. Germline V CDR1 and CDR2: SGHRS, YFSETQ. The CDR3 is 15 residues long. V shed 3 bases, J shed 1 base, and the junction held 5 bases outside the gene matches.

This chain's CDR3 is CASSLDRTWGQETQYF. CDR3 in DNA: TGTGCCAGCAGCCTCGACAGGACCTGGGGGCAAGAGACCCAGTACTTC. V gene TRBV5-4 combines with J gene TRBJ2-5; weak D call: TRBD1 (6 bases). V was clipped by 4 bases and J by 2 bases, with 18 bases between them. Germline values: CDR1 SGHNT, CDR2 YYREEE (reference sequence). The CDR3 length is 16 residues.

Remarks on this clonotype: A read error may explain this, as a much larger clone is one base away. The chain is built from TRBV20-1 and TRBJ2-1; TRBD2 matches at 14 bases. The CDR3 sequence is 15 residues long. Looked up from germline, CDR1 is DFQATT and CDR2 is SNEGSKA (reference sequence). V trimming: 3 bases; J trimming: 8 bases; junction bases outside the gene matches: 6. CDR3 loop: CSASGGLAGGHEQFF. The CDR3 nucleotides read TGCAGTGCTAGCGGCGGACTAGCGGGAGGCCATGAGCAGTTCTTC.

The CDR3 reads CASAGPASSYEQYF. The CDR3, as DNA: TGTGCCAGCGCTGGCCCGGCTAGCTCCTACGAGCAGTACTTC. The J gene is TRBJ2-7, the V gene TRBV7-8; D gene ambiguous. There are 14 residues in the CDR3. CDR1 and CDR2 from the germline V gene are SGHVS and FQNEAQ. Trimming left V 8 bases short and J 0 bases short, with 14 bases between.

This clonotype came up a few times. V gene TRBV7-6 combines with J gene TRBJ2-1; 7 bases are shared with TRBD2. Germline loops: CDR1 SGHVS, CDR2 FNYEAQ. The V and J ends lost 1 base and 7 bases, in that order; junction bases with no gene match: 7. This CDR3 has 15 residues. CDR3 bases: TGTGCCAGCAGCTTAGTGTGGGGGGGAAATAATGAGCAGTTCTTC. As protein: CASSLVWGGNNEQFF.

The V gene is TRBV7-9, the J gene TRBJ1-4; D is ambiguous. CDR1 is SEHNR, CDR2 FQNEAQ, per germline (reference sequence). The CDR3 is 15 residues long. Trimming removed 5 bases from V and 3 bases from J, with 13 bases in between. DNA of the CDR3: TGTGCCAGCAGCCGTGTCGGTGTTGCTAATGAAAAACTGTTTTTT. As protein: CASSRVGVANEKLFF.

This clonotype was counted only a few times. The V call is TRBV20-1, the J call TRBJ2-3; TRBD2 is a possible D gene (6 bases). Trimming removed 3 bases at V and 2 bases at J, with 18 bases between. Germline V CDR1 and CDR2: DFQATT, SNEGSKA (reference sequence). This CDR3 spans 16 amino acids. Written as DNA, the CDR3 is TGCAGTGCTAGGGGCGGGACCGCCCTATTCACAGATACGCAGTATTTT. Translated, it gives CSARGGTALFTDTQYF.

This chain connects TRBV7-2 to TRBJ2-1; TRBD2 might be the D (6 bases). The germline CDR1 and CDR2 sequences are SGHTA and FQGNSA. This CDR3 is built from 17 residues. V lost 5 bases, J lost 1 base, and 18 bases lay in between. The CDR3 is CASSPLGLRGSYNEQFF. DNA of the CDR3: TGTGCCAGCAGCCCCCTAGGACTACGTGGTTCCTACAATGAGCAGTTCTTC.

In this sample, this clonotype turned up a few times. The chain combines TRBV5-6 with TRBJ2-1; 7 bases are shared with TRBD2. Germline assignment: CDR1 SGHDT and CDR2 YYEEEE. V dropped 3 bases and J dropped 6; count of bases not matched to a gene: 3. This CDR3 has 13 residues. The CDR3 DNA reads as TGTGCCAGCAGCTCTTGGGGGGGCAATGAGCAGTTCTTC. Translated: CASSSWGGNEQFF.

This chain's CDR3 is CASSGAGQGSNKQYF. DNA for the CDR3: TGTGCCAGCAGTGGGGCGGGACAGGGTTCCAACAAGCAGTACTTC. The gene calls are TRBV6-1 and TRBJ2-7; 9 bases match TRBD1. CDR3 length: 15 amino acids. V gave up 4 bases and J gave up 8 bases; unmatched junction bases: 12. Germline lookup yields CDR1 MNHNS and CDR2 SASEGT.

This clonotype showed up just a few times. The chain links TRBV5-1 to TRBJ2-7; TRBD1 might be the D (6 bases). The CDR3 covers 14 residues. Trimming left V 2 bases short and J 2 bases short, with 11 bases between. CDR1 is SGHRS, CDR2 YFSETQ, per germline. The CDR3 spells CASSFGTYTYEQYF. CDR3 coding DNA: TGCGCCAGCAGCTTCGGGACATACACCTACGAGCAGTACTTC.

This clonotype was picked up many times. Written as DNA, the CDR3 is TGCAGCGCTAGTCCGGGACAGGCCTACGAGCAGTACTTC. Its protein is CSASPGQAYEQYF. The V gene is TRBV29-1, the J gene TRBJ2-7, with 8 nucleotides matching TRBD1. The V segment lost 7 bases and the J segment 2 bases; nucleotides outside the gene matches: 7. The CDR3 is 13 residues long. Germline CDR1 is SQVTM and CDR2 is ANQGSEA.

This chain connects TRBV6-1 to TRBJ2-4; TRBD1 agrees at 9 bases. CDR1 and CDR2 from the germline V gene are MNHNS and SASEGT. The length of the CDR3 is 16 residues. V was clipped by 3 bases and J by 9 bases; unmatched bases: 12. This chain's CDR3 is CASSDPGQGLRIIQYF. CDR3 bases: TGTGCCAGCAGTGACCCGGGACAGGGACTTAGAATCATTCAGTACTTC.

The chain couples TRBV12-3 or TRBV12-4 to TRBJ2-3; D call uncertain. The CDR3 length is 12 residues. Trimming took 6 bases from V and 2 from J, leaving 6 bases between them. The CDR3 protein is CASRMNTDTQYF. DNA of the CDR3: TGTGCCAGCAGGATGAACACAGATACGCAGTATTTT.

This clonotype came up once. A much larger clone lies one base from this, so it may be a read error. The rearrangement joins TRBV9 to TRBJ2-1; 8 positions agree with TRBD1. Germline CDR1 reads SGDLS; CDR2 reads YYNGEE. This CDR3 region has 12 residues. V trimming: 6 bases; J trimming: 9 bases; junction bases outside the gene matches: 5. CDR3 loop: CASNSGQGEQFF. CDR3 DNA: TGTGCCAGCAACTCTGGACAGGGTGAGCAGTTCTTC.

Only one count was recorded for this clonotype. With a much larger clone just one base away, this may be a read error. The rearrangement uses TRBV29-1 and TRBJ2-1; 7 bases line up with TRBD2. Germline CDR1 reads SQVTM; CDR2 reads ANQGSEA. V gave up 3 bases and J gave up 8 bases; unmatched junction bases: 7. The CDR3 has 13 amino acids. CDR3 nucleotide sequence: TGCAGCGTTGAGGGCGGGAGAGTCCATGAGCAGTTCTTC. Translating it yields CSVEGGRVHEQFF.

This clonotype has just one count. The chain uses TRBV6-4 and TRBJ1-2; tentative D call: TRBD1 (5 bases). V was pared by 0 bases and J by 8 bases, with 13 bases between. The germline V gene encodes CDR1 MRHNA and CDR2 SNTAGT. This CDR3 is built from 14 residues. The CDR3 loop is CASSDSGGNWGYTF. CDR3 DNA: TGTGCCAGCAGTGACTCTGGGGGGAACTGGGGCTACACCTTC.